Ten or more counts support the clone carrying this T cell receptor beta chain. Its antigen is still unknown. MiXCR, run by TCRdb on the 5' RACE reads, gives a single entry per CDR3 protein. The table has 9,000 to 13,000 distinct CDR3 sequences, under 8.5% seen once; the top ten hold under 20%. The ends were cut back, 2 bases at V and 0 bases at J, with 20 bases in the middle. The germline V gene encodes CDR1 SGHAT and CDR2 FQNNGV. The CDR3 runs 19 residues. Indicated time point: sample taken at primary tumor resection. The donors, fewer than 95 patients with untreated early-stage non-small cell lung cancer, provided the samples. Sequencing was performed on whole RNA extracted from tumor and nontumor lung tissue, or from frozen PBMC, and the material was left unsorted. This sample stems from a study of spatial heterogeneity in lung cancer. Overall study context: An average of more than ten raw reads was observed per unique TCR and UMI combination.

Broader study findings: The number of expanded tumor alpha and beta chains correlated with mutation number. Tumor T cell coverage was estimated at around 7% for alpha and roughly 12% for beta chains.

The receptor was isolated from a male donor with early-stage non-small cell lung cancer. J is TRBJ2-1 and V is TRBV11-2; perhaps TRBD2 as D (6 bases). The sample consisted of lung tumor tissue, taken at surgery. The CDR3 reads CASSLISGGFVSSYNEQFF. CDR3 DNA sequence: TGTGCCAGCAGCTTAATTAGCGGAGGCTTTGTCAGCTCCTACAATGAGCAGTTCTTC.